The TCR beta chain under discussion was sequenced for a study of T cells in localized non-small cell lung cancer (dated by TCRdb to 2019 to 2021). Describing the broader study: Comparing tumors with uninvolved tumor-adjacent lungs, the study looked at the T cell repertoires of about 240 patients with early-stage NSCLC. The cohort comprised a few hundred treatment-naïve NSCLC patients with resected, localized lung tumors. A mean age of 66.3 years was recorded for the NSCLC patients, of whom more than 120 were male and more than 95 were female.

General findings and caveats noted by the study authors: Multi-region tumor sequencing was not performed, so intratumor heterogeneity could not be excluded. Uninvolved tumor-adjacent lung showed the highest T cell clonality, higher than tumor, which suggests more focused antigenic responses in the adjacent lung. A median of roughly 60 of the top 100 tumor clones were detected in paired uninvolved adjacent lung, and about 29 of these tumor clones were also found among the top 100 clones of the paired uninvolved adjacent lung. Higher blood T cell density associated with longer overall survival, while higher adjacent-lung clonality associated with shorter survival. Because of the exploratory design, TCR variables were selected using unadjusted p-values without false-discovery rate correction.

TCR beta CDR3 regions were sequenced from DNA using the immunoSEQ Assay. The authors processed their data as follows. T cell density was computed as TCR beta template counts normalized to usable DNA estimated by amplifying housekeeping genes. Richness was estimated with the preseqR package, extrapolating to 400,000 templates for PBMC samples and 120,000 templates for tissue samples. Clonality was defined by subtracting Pielou's evenness from one. Tissue-enriched TCRs were identified by differential abundance testing using productive amino-acid clonotypes, minimum total count 5 and alpha 0.1. The Jaccard Index and the Morisita Overlap Index were used to measure how much the repertoires overlapped between compartments. GLIPH clustered TCR beta CDR3s with public tetramer-defined viral CDR3s; viral motifs required at least three viral sequences plus V-gene enrichment. The clones in this table, taken by TCRdb from immuneACCESS, are in-frame only. Not every clone is retained; where verified, under half of the shortfall comes from an unresolved V gene, and the cause of the rest is unknown. From that table come the V and J calls and clone size; the DNA was used to work out D and trimming. In this sample the table shows more than 25,000 clones, about 90% of which occur a single time. In total, the top ten clones hold around 6% of the sample.

Concerning this clone: This clone's antigen is unknown. No quality values exist for individual bases; no much larger clone is one base distant.

At diagnosis, tumor, uninvolved tumor-adjacent lung and peripheral blood were collected and then preserved as a mix of FFPE and fresh-frozen material. For TCR repertoire profiling, blood samples were analyzed as peripheral blood mononuclear cells. The CDR3 covers 17 residues, taking in both the cysteine and the phenylalanine. Here the CDR3 DNA is all that survives: 51 bases in frame from base 1. V loses 9 bases, J loses 2 bases, and the germline ends lie 25 bases apart. CDR1 is given as LNHDA and CDR2 as SQIVND, both from the germline V gene (reference sequence). The sequencing here drew on PBMCs, taken before any cancer treatment. The sequence was collected from a man aged 40-75 years with stage II lung adenocarcinoma. This receptor chain uses TRBV19 and TRBJ1-1, with TRBD1 tentatively as D gene (5 bases match). The nucleotides read TGTGCCAGCATTGGTGGTTTGTGGGAGGGGAAAAACACTGAAGCTTTCTTT. It translates to CASIGGLWEGKNTEAFF.